This T cell receptor beta chain was observed in a study of Graves' ophthalmopathy and Graves' hyperthyroidism. Notes on the study in general: At just over 70% sensitivity and over 72% specificity, the model predicted progression of the ophthalmopathy.

This clonotype was found many times. The antigen remains unidentified. Diagnosis was based on clinical symptoms, serum thyroxine, TRAb, thyroid ultrasound and orbital computed tomography. As the starting material, around 9.1 ml of fresh peripheral blood yielded the PBMCs. The authors amplified TCR beta CDR3 regions, and they did so from RNA transcripts for repertoire sequencing. The workflow started with a first-round RT-PCR run with HTBI primers and then moved on to a second-round multiplex PCR. TCRdb called the multiplex PCR reads again in MiXCR, with one record for every CDR3 protein. This table holds about 400,000 distinct CDR3 sequences, 15% found once. What was sequenced was peripheral blood. The sequence was collected from a woman aged 18-30 years with stable Graves' hyperthyroidism.

The CDR3 reads CASRRQISNYGYTF. In nucleotides, the CDR3 is TGTGCCAGCAGGCGACAGATCAGTAACTATGGCTACACCTTC. V usage is TRBV6-2 or TRBV6-3 and J usage is TRBJ1-2; possibly TRBD1 for D (5 bases). In germline, CDR1 is MNHEY, CDR2 SVGEGT. The CDR3 consists of 14 residues. The germline V and J ends were trimmed by 6 bases and 1 base, with 12 bases remaining between them.